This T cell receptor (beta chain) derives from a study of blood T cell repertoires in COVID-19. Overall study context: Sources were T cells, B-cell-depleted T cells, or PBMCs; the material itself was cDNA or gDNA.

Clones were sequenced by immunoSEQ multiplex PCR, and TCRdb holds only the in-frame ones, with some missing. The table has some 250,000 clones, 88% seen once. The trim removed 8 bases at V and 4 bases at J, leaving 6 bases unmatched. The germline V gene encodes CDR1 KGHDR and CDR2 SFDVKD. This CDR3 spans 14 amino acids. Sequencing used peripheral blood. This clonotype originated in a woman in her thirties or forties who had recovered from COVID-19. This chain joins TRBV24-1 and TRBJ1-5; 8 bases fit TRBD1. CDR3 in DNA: TGTGCCACCAAGGCAGGGGGCGCGAATCAGCCCCAGCATTTT. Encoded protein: CATKAGGANQPQHF.